A single T cell receptor beta chain is shown here with its context. The data were obtained in a study of blood T cell repertoires in COVID-19. Study-wide context: Both acute and convalescent COVID-19 samples were obtained from the United States, Italy and Spain. The cDNA or gDNA used as material had been derived from T cells, B-cell-depleted T cells, or PBMCs.

Methods used by the authors: Nucleated cell number was recorded as an estimate derived from reference gene primer amplification. TCRdb's copy holds only in-frame clones and misses some; the assay was immunoSEQ multiplex PCR. For V, J and clone size, that table is used; D and trimming come from the DNA. Here the sample spans about 230,000 clones, around four fifths being singletons. Sample: peripheral blood. The receptor comes from a woman between 70 and 85 years old with active or convalescent COVID-19.

CDR3 nucleotide sequence: TGTGCCAGTAGGTTTTCTGGAGTTAACTATGGCTACACCTTC. This codes for CASRFSGVNYGYTF. The chain combines TRBV19 with TRBJ1-2; D is unclear. Germline-derived CDR1 and CDR2 are LNHDA and SQIVND (reference sequence). V lost 6 bases, J lost 1 base, and 12 bases lay in between. The CDR3 is made up of 14 amino acids.